Ten or more counts support the clone carrying this T cell receptor beta chain. What it binds is unknown. This sample is drawn from a study of T cell repertoires in cytomegalovirus infection. Study-wide context: Indicated by public TCR beta signatures were CMV infection and matching HLA type.

Points from the study as a whole: CMV-specific HLA-C-restricted TCR beta clonotypes dominated the ex vivo response.

TCRdb fed the reads into MiXCR, producing one record per CDR3 protein. The data show 250,000 to 300,000 distinct CDR3 sequences, roughly 15% seen once. Germline V gene data show CDR1 as SGHTA and CDR2 as FQGNSA. The ends were cut back, 5 bases at V and 2 bases at J, with 3 bases in the middle. The CDR3 has 11 amino acids. Sequencing was performed on PBMCs. V gene TRBV7-2 combines with J gene TRBJ1-2; D remains unclear. This TCR came from a human donor in good health (CMV status not recorded). Some clones in this sample may be carry-over from other donors' samples. The CDR3 DNA follows: TGTGCCAGCAGCAAAAACTATGGCTACACCTTC. Protein product: CASSKNYGYTF.